A single sample gave rise to the 21 T cell receptor beta chains below, sequenced in a study of blood T cell repertoires in COVID-19. The protocol was immunoSEQ multiplex PCR, while the TCRdb copy is restricted to in-frame clones and leaves out a portion. The data contain about 95,000 clones, over 75% of them singletons. The material sequenced was peripheral blood. The receptor set was obtained from a man older than 75 with active or convalescent COVID-19.

The chain has TRBV2 and TRBJ2-2; D not certain. V gave up 8 bases and J gave up 3 bases, with 7 bases separating them. Germline-derived CDR1 and CDR2 are SNHLY and FYNNEI. There are 12 residues in the CDR3. The CDR3, as DNA: TGTGCCAGCCGGCTAGACACCGGGGAGCTGTTTTTT. Residues: CASRLDTGELFF.

This sequence joins TRBV20-1 and TRBJ2-3; D perhaps matches TRBD2 (6 bases). The CDR3 contains 16 residues. V was pared by 3 bases and J by 0 bases, with 16 bases between. Germline-derived CDR1 and CDR2 are DFQATT and SNEGSKA (reference sequence). This CDR3 reads CSASDGIADSTDTQYF. DNA of the CDR3: TGCAGTGCTAGTGATGGCATAGCGGACAGCACAGATACGCAGTATTTT.

The V and J genes are TRBV5-1 and TRBJ1-1; possible D gene TRBD1, 6 bases. The CDR3 contains 14 residues. V was pared by 7 bases and J by 1 base, with 14 bases between. CDR1 SGHRS and CDR2 YFSETQ come from the germline V gene. The CDR3 is CASGPGHSNTEAFF. CDR3 coding DNA: TGCGCCAGCGGACCGGGACATTCGAACACTGAAGCTTTCTTT.

V and J are TRBV2 and TRBJ2-7, with TRBD1 matching 8 bases. Trimming at V came to 10 bases and at J to 0 bases, leaving 5 bases not matched to a gene. CDR1 is SNHLY and CDR2 is FYNNEI in the germline V gene. The CDR3 sequence is 13 residues long. The CDR3 here is CATGQGFSYEQYF. In DNA, the CDR3 is TGTGCCACCGGACAGGGCTTCTCCTACGAGCAGTACTTC.

J is TRBJ2-5 and V is TRBV7-7, with TRBD2 as a possible D gene (7 bases). V lost 1 base and J 7 bases, leaving 19 bases between the germline ends. The CDR3 contains 16 residues. Looked up from germline, CDR1 is SSHAT and CDR2 is FNYEAQ (reference sequence). CDR3 loop: CASSLGIAGAGGTQYF. The CDR3, as DNA: TGTGCCAGCAGCTTAGGGATTGCGGGGGCCGGTGGGACCCAGTACTTC. Combining the CDR3 with reference TRBV7-7 and TRBJ2-5 gives the whole variable domain GAGVSQSPRYKVTKRGQDVTLRCDPISSHATLYWYQQALGQGPEFLTYFNYEAQPDKSGLPSDRFSAERPEGSISTLTIQRTEQRDSAMYRCASSLGIAGAGGTQYFGPGTRLLVL.

Comment on this clone: At one of its ends the junction is not consistent with the germline gene, which may arise from a read error. This chain uses TRBV6-1 with TRBJ1-1, with D unclear. CDR1 is MNHNS and CDR2 is SASEGT in the germline V gene. The length of the CDR3 is 11 residues. The CDR3 here is CASRDRTEAFF. The CDR3 DNA is TGTGCCAGCCGTGATCGGACTGAAGCTTTCTTT.

The count of this clone is one. The rearrangement joins TRBV19 to TRBJ2-5; 8 nucleotides align to TRBD1. Germline V lookup: CDR1 LNHDA, CDR2 SQIVND (reference sequence). V shed 7 bases and J 5 bases; nucleotides not matched to a gene: 6. The CDR3 extends over 13 amino acids. The CDR3 spells CASNQQGDETQYF. CDR3 in DNA: TGTGCCAGTAACCAACAGGGGGATGAGACCCAGTACTTC. Variable domain in full (rest from reference TRBV19 and TRBJ2-5): DGGITQSPKYLFRKEGQNVTLSCEQNLNHDAMYWYRQDPGQGLRLIYYSQIVNDFQKGDIAEGYSVSREKKESFPLTVTSAQKNPTAFYLCASNQQGDETQYFGPGTRLLVL.

The genes are TRBV3-1 (or the pseudogene TRBV3-2) and TRBJ2-7, with D unresolved. V was cut by 2 bases and J by 4 bases, with 9 bases left in between. Germline CDR1 reads LGHDT; CDR2 reads YNNKEL (reference sequence). CDR3 size: 13 residues. DNA of the CDR3: TGTGCCAGCAGCCAAAGGAGTCCGTACGAGCAGTACTTC. Translation: CASSQRSPYEQYF.

The rearrangement links TRBV6-2 or TRBV6-3 to TRBJ2-5, with TRBD1 identical over 12 bases. CDR3 length: 17 amino acids. The germline CDR1 and CDR2 sequences are MNHEY and SVGEGT. Germline trimming cut 2 bases from V and 4 bases from J; bases unmatched to any gene: 8. The CDR3 reads CASSYHTGTGGGETQYF. The CDR3 region has the DNA TGTGCCAGCAGTTACCATACCGGGACAGGGGGCGGAGAGACCCAGTACTTC.

The rearrangement uses TRBV7-2 and TRBJ1-2; 8 positions match TRBD1. This CDR3 is built from 15 residues. V lost 3 bases, J lost 5 bases, and 8 bases stayed unmatched. Germline loops: CDR1 SGHTA, CDR2 FQGNSA. CDR3 in amino acids: CASSLRTGRPYGYTF. CDR3 nucleotides: TGTGCCAGCAGCTTGCGGACAGGGAGACCTTATGGCTACACCTTC.

The chain carries TRBV20-1 and TRBJ1-3, with D hard to call. Germline V CDR1 and CDR2: DFQATT, SNEGSKA (reference sequence). V gave up 3 bases and J gave up 1 base, with 7 bases separating them. The CDR3 is made up of 13 amino acids. The CDR3: CSASPSSGNTIYF. The DNA of the CDR3 is TGCAGTGCTAGTCCCAGTTCTGGAAACACCATATATTTT.

This rearrangement joins TRBV5-4 to TRBJ1-2, with D perhaps matching TRBD1 (6 bases). V shed 0 bases and J shed 4 bases, with 7 bases lying between them. The CDR3 length is 13 residues. CDR1 SGHNT and CDR2 YYREEE come from the germline V gene (reference sequence). The DNA for the CDR3 is TGTGCCAGCAGCTTGGACAGGGCCTATGGCTACACCTTC. This gives the protein CASSLDRAYGYTF.

The chain is built from TRBV29-1 and TRBJ1-1; possible D gene TRBD1, 5 bases. Between the trimmed V and J ends, which lost 5 bases and 1 base, there was a span of 14 bases. Looked up from germline, CDR1 is SQVTM and CDR2 is ANQGSEA. The CDR3 spans 14 residues. The CDR3 coding sequence is TGCAGCGTTCTCACAGGTGCCGGGAACACTGAAGCTTTCTTT. Translation gives CSVLTGAGNTEAFF.

This chain connects TRBV6-1 to TRBJ1-2, with 10 bases matching TRBD1. This CDR3 is 16 amino acids long. Trimming took 4 bases from V and 4 from J; bases not matched to a gene: 9. Per the germline V gene, CDR1 is MNHNS and CDR2 is SASEGT. CDR3 coding DNA: TGTGCCAGCAGTGCAATGGGACAGGGGCAGATCTATGGCTACACCTTC. Residues: CASSAMGQGQIYGYTF.

The chain employs TRBV5-1 and TRBJ2-7; D might be TRBD2 (7 bases). The germline gives CDR1 SGHRS, CDR2 YFSETQ. CDR3 length: 15 amino acids. With 0 bases removed from V and 6 bases from J, the gap between germline ends came to 16 bases. Written as DNA, the CDR3 is TGCGCCAGCAGCTTGGAGACTAGCAGGGGAGGCGAGCAGTACTTC. The encoded protein is CASSLETSRGGEQYF. Supplemented by reference TRBV5-1 and TRBJ2-7, the full variable domain reads KAGVTQTPRYLIKTRGQQVTLSCSPISGHRSVSWYQQTPGQGLQFLFEYFSETQRNKGNFPGRFSGRQFSNSRSEMNVSTLELGDSALYLCASSLETSRGGEQYFGPGTRLTVT.

This clone was seen just once. This chain uses TRBV19 with TRBJ2-5, with D perhaps TRBD1 (6 bases). The V end was cut by 6 bases, the J end by 2 bases, with 13 bases between. Germline V lookup: CDR1 LNHDA, CDR2 SQIVND (reference sequence). CDR3 length: 14 residues. The CDR3 here is CASRRRDRQETQYF. CDR3 nucleotides: TGTGCCAGTAGACGCCGCGACAGGCAAGAGACCCAGTACTTC.

This chain connects TRBV27 to TRBJ2-2, with D possibly being TRBD2 (5 bases). The CDR3 covers 16 residues. Germline V gene sequence: CDR1 MNHEY, CDR2 SMNVEV (reference sequence). Deletions cut 3 bases from V and 6 bases from J, with 17 bases between. The CDR3 DNA reads TGTGCCAGCAGTTTTCGACCTCATGTGAGGGCCGGGGAGCTGTTTTTT. Its translation is CASSFRPHVRAGELFF.

V is TRBV6-5 and J is TRBJ2-7; TRBD2 matches 9 bases. Germline CDR1 and CDR2: MNHEY and SVGAGI. There are 14 residues in the CDR3. The V and J ends lost 8 bases and 9 bases, in that order; junction bases with no gene match: 14. CDR3 region: CASSRAGGPMRQYF. Written as DNA, the CDR3 is TGTGCCAGCTCCCGGGCGGGGGGGCCAATGCGGCAGTACTTC.

Only a few counts were recorded for this clone. The chain couples TRBV19 to TRBJ2-7, with 7 bases matching TRBD2. From germline, CDR1 is LNHDA and CDR2 SQIVND (reference sequence). CDR3 length: 15 residues. V shed 4 bases and J 0 bases; nucleotides not matched to a gene: 6. The DNA of the CDR3 is TGTGCCAGTAGTAGCGGGAGACAGCTCTCCTACGAGCAGTACTTC. Protein: CASSSGRQLSYEQYF.

The rearrangement joins TRBV10-3 to TRBJ2-5; a possible D gene is TRBD1 (6 bases). Trimming removed 6 bases at V and 1 base at J, with 9 bases between. The germline gives CDR1 ENHRY, CDR2 SYGVKD. The CDR3 is 13 amino acids. The CDR3 here is CAIRPGAQETQYF. DNA for the CDR3: TGTGCCATCAGACCAGGGGCCCAAGAGACCCAGTACTTC.

This chain uses TRBV7-9 with TRBJ2-2; 9 bases are shared with TRBD1. V gave up 5 bases and J gave up 3 bases; unmatched junction bases: 10. Germline V gene lookup returns CDR1 SEHNR and CDR2 FQNEAQ (reference sequence). The CDR3 runs to 17 residues. CDR3 sequence (DNA): TGTGCCAGCAGCCCTCCAACAGGGGGCGTTGACACCGGGGAGCTGTTTTTT. Translating it yields CASSPPTGGVDTGELFF.